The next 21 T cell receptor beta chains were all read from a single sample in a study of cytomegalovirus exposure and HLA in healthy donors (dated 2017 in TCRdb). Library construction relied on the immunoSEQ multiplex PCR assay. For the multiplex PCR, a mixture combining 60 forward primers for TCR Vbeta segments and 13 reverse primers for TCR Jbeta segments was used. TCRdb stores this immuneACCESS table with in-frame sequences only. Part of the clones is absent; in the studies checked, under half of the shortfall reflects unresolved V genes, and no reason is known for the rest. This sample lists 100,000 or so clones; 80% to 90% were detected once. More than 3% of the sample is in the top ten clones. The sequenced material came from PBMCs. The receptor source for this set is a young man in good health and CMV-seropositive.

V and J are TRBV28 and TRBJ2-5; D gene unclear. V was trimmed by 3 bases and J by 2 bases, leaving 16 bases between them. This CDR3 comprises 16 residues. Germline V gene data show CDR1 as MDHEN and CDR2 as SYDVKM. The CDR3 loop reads CASSLERNKEQETQYF. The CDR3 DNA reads TGTGCCAGCAGTTTGGAGAGGAACAAGGAGCAAGAGACCCAGTACTTC.

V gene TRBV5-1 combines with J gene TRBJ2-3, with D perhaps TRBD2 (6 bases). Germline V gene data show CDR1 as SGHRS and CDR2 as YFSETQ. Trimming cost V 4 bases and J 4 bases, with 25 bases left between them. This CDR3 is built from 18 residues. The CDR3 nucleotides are TGCGCCAGCAGCCCCGGGATGGGAAGGAGGGGTAACGCAGATACGCAGTATTTT. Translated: CASSPGMGRRGNADTQYF.

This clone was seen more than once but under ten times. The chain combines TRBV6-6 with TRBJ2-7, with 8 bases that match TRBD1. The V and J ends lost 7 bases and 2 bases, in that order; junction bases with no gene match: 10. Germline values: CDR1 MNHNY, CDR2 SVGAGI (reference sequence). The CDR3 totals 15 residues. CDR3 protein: CASMDRTGITYEQYF. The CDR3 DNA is TGTGCCAGCATGGATCGGACAGGGATAACCTACGAGCAGTACTTC.

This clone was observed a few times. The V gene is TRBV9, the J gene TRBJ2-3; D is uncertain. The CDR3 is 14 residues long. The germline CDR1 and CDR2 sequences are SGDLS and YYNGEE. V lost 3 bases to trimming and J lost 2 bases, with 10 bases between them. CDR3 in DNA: TGTGCCAGCAGCGAGGCAGGTTACACAGATACGCAGTATTTT. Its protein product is CASSEAGYTDTQYF.

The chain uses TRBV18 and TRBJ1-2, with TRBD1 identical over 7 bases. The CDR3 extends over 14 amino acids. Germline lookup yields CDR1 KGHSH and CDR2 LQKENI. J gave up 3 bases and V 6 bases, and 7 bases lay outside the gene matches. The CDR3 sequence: CASSLQGTDYGYTF. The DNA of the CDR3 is TGTGCCAGCTCCTTACAGGGGACGGACTATGGCTACACCTTC.

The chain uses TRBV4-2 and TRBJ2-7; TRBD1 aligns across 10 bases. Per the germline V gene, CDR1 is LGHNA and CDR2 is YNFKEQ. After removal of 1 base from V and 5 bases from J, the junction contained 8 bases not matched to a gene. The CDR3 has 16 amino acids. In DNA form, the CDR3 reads TGTGCCAGCAGCCAAGCAGTGGGACAGGGGTCTGACGAGCAGTACTTC. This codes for CASSQAVGQGSDEQYF.

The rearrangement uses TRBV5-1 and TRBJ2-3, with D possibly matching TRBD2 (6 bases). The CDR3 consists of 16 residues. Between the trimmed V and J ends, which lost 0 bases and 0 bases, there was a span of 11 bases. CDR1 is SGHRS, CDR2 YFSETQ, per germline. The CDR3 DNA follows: TGCGCCAGCAGCTTGGCCGGGGGTCCTAGCACAGATACGCAGTATTTT. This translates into CASSLAGGPSTDTQYF.

The CDR3 sequence: CASRAGTSGYEQYF. As DNA, the CDR3 is TGTGCCAGCAGGGCGGGGACTAGCGGCTACGAGCAGTACTTC. The V call is TRBV2, the J call TRBJ2-7, with 11 bases aligning to TRBD2. Germline assignment: CDR1 SNHLY and CDR2 FYNNEI. Trimming at V came to 6 bases and at J to 3 bases, leaving 4 bases not matched to a gene. The CDR3 contains 14 residues. Supplemented by reference TRBV2 and TRBJ2-7, the full variable domain reads EPEVTQTPSHQVTQMGQEVILRCVPISNHLYFYWYRQILGQKVEFLVSFYNNEISEKSEIFDDQFSVERPDGSNFTLKIRSTKLEDSAMYFCASRAGTSGYEQYFGPGTRLTVT.

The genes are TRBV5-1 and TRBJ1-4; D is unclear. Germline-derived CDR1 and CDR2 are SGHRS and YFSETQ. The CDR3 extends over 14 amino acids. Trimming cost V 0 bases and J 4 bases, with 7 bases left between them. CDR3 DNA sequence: TGCGCCAGCAGCTTGGGCACTAGTAATGAAAAACTGTTTTTT. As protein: CASSLGTSNEKLFF.

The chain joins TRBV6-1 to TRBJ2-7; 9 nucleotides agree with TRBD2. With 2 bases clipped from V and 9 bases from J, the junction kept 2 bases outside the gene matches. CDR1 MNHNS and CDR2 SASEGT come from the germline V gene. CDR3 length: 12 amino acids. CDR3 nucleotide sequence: TGTGCCAGCAGTGAACCGGGACTAGCGCAGTACTTC. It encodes CASSEPGLAQYF.

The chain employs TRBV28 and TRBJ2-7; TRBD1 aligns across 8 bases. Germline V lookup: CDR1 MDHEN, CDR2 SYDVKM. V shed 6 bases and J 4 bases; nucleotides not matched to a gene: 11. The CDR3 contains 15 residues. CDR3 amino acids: CASRPASGQGYEQYF. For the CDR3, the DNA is TGTGCCAGCAGGCCGGCATCAGGACAGGGTTACGAGCAGTACTTC.

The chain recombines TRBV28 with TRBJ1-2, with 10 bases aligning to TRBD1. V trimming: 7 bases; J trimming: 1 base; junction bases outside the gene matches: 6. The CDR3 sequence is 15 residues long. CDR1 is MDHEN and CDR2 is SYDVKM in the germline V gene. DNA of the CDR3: TGTGCCAGCACCCTTGGGGACAGGGGTAACTATGGCTACACCTTC. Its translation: CASTLGDRGNYGYTF.

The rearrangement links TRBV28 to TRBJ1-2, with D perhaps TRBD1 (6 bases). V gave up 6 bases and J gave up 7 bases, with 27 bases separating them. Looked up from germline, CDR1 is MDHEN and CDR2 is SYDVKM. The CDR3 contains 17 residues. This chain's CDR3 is CASRPPVGIRGASGYTF. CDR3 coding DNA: TGTGCCAGCAGACCGCCTGTGGGAATACGGGGGGCCAGTGGCTACACCTTC.

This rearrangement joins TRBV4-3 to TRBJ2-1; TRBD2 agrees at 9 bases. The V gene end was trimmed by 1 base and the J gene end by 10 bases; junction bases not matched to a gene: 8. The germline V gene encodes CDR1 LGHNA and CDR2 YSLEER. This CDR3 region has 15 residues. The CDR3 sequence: CASSQVVSGSKEQFF. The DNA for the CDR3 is TGCGCCAGCAGCCAAGTCGTTAGCGGGAGTAAGGAGCAGTTCTTC.

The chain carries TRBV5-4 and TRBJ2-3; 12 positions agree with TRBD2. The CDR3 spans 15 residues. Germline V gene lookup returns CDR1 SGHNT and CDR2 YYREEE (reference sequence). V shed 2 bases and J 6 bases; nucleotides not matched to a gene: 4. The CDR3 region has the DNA TGTGCCAGCAGCTTCCTGACTAGCGGGAGTGATACGCAGTATTTT. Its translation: CASSFLTSGSDTQYF. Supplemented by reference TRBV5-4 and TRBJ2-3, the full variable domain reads ETGVTQSPTHLIKTRGQQVTLRCSSQSGHNTVSWYQQALGQGPQFIFQYYREEENGRGNFPPRFSGLQFPNYSSELNVNALELDDSALYLCASSFLTSGSDTQYFGPGTRLTVL.

The CDR3 nucleotides are TGTGCCAGCAGTTCCGCTAGCACGGAGACCCAGTACTTC. Translation gives CASSSASTETQYF. The chain recombines TRBV28 with TRBJ2-5; the D gene is possibly TRBD2 (5 bases). Per the germline V gene, CDR1 is MDHEN and CDR2 is SYDVKM. Trimming took off 4 bases at V and 5 bases at J, with 11 bases between the two ends. CDR3 length: 13 residues.

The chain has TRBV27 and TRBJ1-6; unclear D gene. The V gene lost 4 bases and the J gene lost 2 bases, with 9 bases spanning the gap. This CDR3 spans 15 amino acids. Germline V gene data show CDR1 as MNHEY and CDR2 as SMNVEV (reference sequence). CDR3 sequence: CASSSRRAYNSPLHF. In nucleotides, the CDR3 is TGTGCCAGCAGTTCTAGACGGGCCTATAATTCACCCCTCCACTTT.

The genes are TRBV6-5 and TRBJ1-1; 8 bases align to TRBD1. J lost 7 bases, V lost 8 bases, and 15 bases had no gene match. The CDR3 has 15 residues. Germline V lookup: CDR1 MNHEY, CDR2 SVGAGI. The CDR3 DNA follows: TGTGCCAGCCGCCAGGGGGCATGGGATTTGATTGAAGCTTTCTTT. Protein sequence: CASRQGAWDLIEAFF.

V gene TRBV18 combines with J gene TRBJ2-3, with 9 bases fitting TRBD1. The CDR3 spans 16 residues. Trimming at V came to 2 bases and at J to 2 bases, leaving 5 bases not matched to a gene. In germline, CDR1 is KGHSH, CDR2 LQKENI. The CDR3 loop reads CASSPLGTGLTDTQYF. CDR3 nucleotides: TGTGCCAGCTCACCATTAGGGACAGGGCTCACAGATACGCAGTATTTT.

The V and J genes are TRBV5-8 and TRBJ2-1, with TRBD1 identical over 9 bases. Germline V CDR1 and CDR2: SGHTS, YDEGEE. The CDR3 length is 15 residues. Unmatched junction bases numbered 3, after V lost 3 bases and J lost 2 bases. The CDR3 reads CASSWGQGAYNEQFF. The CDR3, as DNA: TGTGCCAGCAGCTGGGGACAGGGTGCCTACAATGAGCAGTTCTTC.

The CDR3 DNA sequence: TGCGCCAGCAGTCTACAGGGGTACACAGATACGCAGTATTTT. This encodes CASSLQGYTDTQYF. V usage is TRBV10-1 and J usage is TRBJ2-3, with TRBD1 identical over 7 bases. The germline V gene has CDR1 WNHNN and CDR2 SYGVQD (reference sequence). This CDR3 spans 14 amino acids. Germline trimming cut 5 bases from V and 2 bases from J; bases unmatched to any gene: 4.